The present TCR beta chain was sequenced within a study of cytotoxic CD8 clonotypes in ibrutinib-treated CLL. Background on the study: Patients: fewer than 12 relapsed/refractory, approximately 15 treatment-naive, roughly 18 IGHV unmutated.

With regard to this clone: Its target is unknown.

Germline CDR1 reads GTSNPN; CDR2 reads SVGIG (reference sequence). The CDR3 runs 13 residues. V lost 4 bases to trimming and J lost 4 bases, with 13 bases between them. The repertoire was sequenced with immunoSEQ multiplex PCR; TCRdb's copy has only in-frame clones and lacks some. Of about 9,400 clones listed, over 60% are singletons. Study results and limitations: An increase in clonality occurred at ibrutinib response, followed by a return toward baseline at progression. Under treatment, the uncommon public clonotypes either contracted or remained stable.

V gene TRBV30 combines with J gene TRBJ1-2, with D unresolved. The TCR sequence derives from a human donor with chronic lymphocytic leukemia. Material: PBMCs, obtained before ibrutinib treatment. This CDR3 reads CAWNAGGGYGYTF. The CDR3 region has the DNA TGTGCCTGGAATGCGGGCGGAGGCTATGGCTACACCTTC.